The clone carrying this T cell receptor beta chain has at least ten counts. The data belong to a study of CD8 T cells in ankylosing spondylitis. From germline, CDR1 is SGHRS and CDR2 YFSETQ. V gave up 4 bases and J gave up 2 bases, with 13 bases separating them. The CDR3 spans 15 residues. TCRdb itself ran the 5' RACE reads through MiXCR, one entry per CDR3 protein. The sample consists of approximately 260,000 distinct CDR3 sequences, 7.5% to 9% of them appearing once. The chain joins TRBV5-1 to TRBJ2-1; no reliable D call. The sequence derives from a male donor with ankylosing spondylitis or in good health (not recorded which). The sample was blood, either unsorted or a sorted T cell fraction (not recorded which). CDR3 region: CASSPETGTYNEQFF. The CDR3 nucleotides read TGCGCCAGCAGCCCCGAGACGGGTACCTACAATGAGCAGTTCTTC.